One T cell receptor (beta chain) is described in this entry. Its recognized antigen is unknown. No much larger clone exists at a distance of one base, and base qualities are not known. The sample belongs to a study of T cell repertoires in cytomegalovirus infection (dated by TCRdb to about 2019). Regarding the study in general: Alongside well-studied HLA-B-restricted epitopes, the peptide stimulations were aimed at recently identified HLA-C-restricted CMV epitopes, whose presentation resists viral immunomodulation. Donor HLA type was relevant to the analysis, as public TCR beta signatures indicated carriage of CMV infection together with the matching HLA type. What the authors observed across the whole study: The ex vivo response was dominated by HLA-C-restricted CMV-specific TCR beta clonotypes, and the single most frequent clonotype in two of eight donors was supplied by these HLA-C-restricted clonotypes. Carriers of CMV infection plus the relevant HLA type were discriminated by the cumulative frequency of public TCR beta family members in the study cohort and in an independent approximately 360-donor cohort.

The trim is 3 bases for V and 0 bases for J, with a gap of 17 bases between the germline ends. Taken from the germline V gene, the CDR1 and CDR2 loops are ENHRY and SYGVKD. Taken from cysteine to phenylalanine, the CDR3 has 17 residues. Only CDR3 DNA is held: 51 bases, read in frame from base 1. For sequencing, an Illumina HiSeq 1500 was employed. TCRdb reanalyzed the raw reads on its own, using fastp at Q25 for trimming and MiXCR for clone calling, and kept in-frame beta chains. For every CDR3 protein sequence, its rows merge into one entry that carries the most common genes and DNA. Counted in this sample were some 200,000 distinct CDR3 sequences; 35% to 40% of them appeared once. The ten largest make up 59% of the sample. Explained via the paper, the treatment or condition label denotes: in vitro stimulation with specific CMV peptide epitopes to enrich CMV-specific T cells.

The rearranged chain carries TRBV10-3 and TRBJ1-2; the D gene cannot be named for sure. This TCR came from a human donor in good health (CMV status not recorded). Some clones in this sample may be carry-over from other donors' samples. Sequencing used CD8+ T cells from cultured PBMCs, obtained from culture after CMV antigen stimulation. The CDR3 protein: CAISDPREETTNYGYTF. The bases read TGTGCCATCAGTGACCCGAGGGAGGAGACTACTAACTATGGCTACACCTTC.